These T cell receptor beta chains were read from a single sample in a study of cytomegalovirus exposure and HLA in healthy donors. Clones were sequenced by immunoSEQ multiplex PCR, and TCRdb holds only the in-frame ones, with some missing. This sample yields roughly 160,000 clones, of which around 80% are seen a single time; 1% belongs to the top ten. The sample comprised PBMCs. Receptors originate from a woman between 45 and 65 years old in good health and CMV-seropositive. CDR3s include the opening cysteine and the closing phenylalanine or tryptophan. Each record gives: J gene, clone size, V gene, D gene, CDR3 length, CDR3 DNA, CDR3 protein. A D gene is named only where the DNA matches it firmly. Rows may omit the clone size; those that give it use once, few, many or a size class.

TRBJ2-1	-	TRBV5-1	TRBD2	16	TGCGCCAGCTACGCGGCGGGAGGGCCCTCGGGTAATGAGCAGTTCTTC	CASYAAGGPSGNEQFF
TRBJ2-3	-	TRBV11-2	-	14	TGTGCCAGCAGCTTAGATCGGAGGTCTACTACGCAGTATTTT	CASSLDRRSTTQYF
TRBJ1-2	-	TRBV19	-	15	TGTGCCAGTAGTATCGAGGGACTCCCCACCTATGGCTACACCTTC	CASSIEGLPTYGYTF
TRBJ1-1	-	TRBV9	-	14	TGTGCCAGCAGCGGGGGGGAACAGGACACTGAAGCTTTCTTT	CASSGGEQDTEAFF
TRBJ1-3	once	TRBV28	TRBD1	15	TGTGCCAGCAGCGGCACAGGGGGCGTGGGAAACACCATATATTTT	CASSGTGGVGNTIYF
TRBJ1-1	-	TRBV28	TRBD1	14	TGTGCCAGCAGTCCCTGGACAGGCAACACTGAAGCTTTCTTT	CASSPWTGNTEAFF
TRBJ2-3	once	TRBV11-3	-	13	TGTGCCAGCAGCTCGATCTATACAGATACGCAGTATTTT	CASSSIYTDTQYF
TRBJ2-7	-	TRBV5-1	-	15	TGCGCCAGCAGCTTGGGCGCAGGGTACGTCCACGAGCAGTACTTC	CASSLGAGYVHEQYF
TRBJ2-5	once	TRBV7-9	TRBD2	14	TGTGCCAGCAGCCCCCGGGGGGGAGGAGAGACCCAGTACTTC	CASSPRGGGETQYF
TRBJ2-2	-	TRBV4-1	-	17	TGCGCCAGCAGCCAAGTTAGAACAGGGAGGGGGGCCGGGGAGCTGTTTTTT	CASSQVRTGRGAGELFF
TRBJ1-5	-	TRBV18	-	14	TGTGCCAGCTCACCAACCCTAGCTGATCAGCCCCAGCATTTT	CASSPTLADQPQHF
TRBJ2-2	-	TRBV5-4	-	13	TGTGCCAGCAGCCCTAGTCCCACCGGGGAGCTGTTTTTT	CASSPSPTGELFF
TRBJ1-2	-	TRBV7-2	TRBD1	15	TGTGCCAGCAGAATAACAGGGGGCTCCAACTATGGCTACACCTTC	CASRITGGSNYGYTF
TRBJ2-3	-	TRBV5-8	-	16	TGTGCCAGCAGCTTGGCCGCCGCGCGCCCAACAGATACGCAGTATTTT	CASSLAAARPTDTQYF
TRBJ2-5	-	TRBV28	TRBD1	16	TGTGCCAGCAGTTTCCGTCCCGACAGGGACCAAGAGACCCAGTACTTC	CASSFRPDRDQETQYF
TRBJ1-1	-	TRBV6-1	TRBD1	16	TGTGCCAGCAGTGCCTTCGTCCGGGACAGGGGGCGGAAAGCTTTCTTT	CASSAFVRDRGRKAFF
TRBJ1-5	-	TRBV28	-	16	TGTGCCAGCAGACCAAGACAGGCGTATAGCAATCAGCCCCAGCATTTT	CASRPRQAYSNQPQHF
TRBJ2-2	-	TRBV6-6	-	15	TGTGCCAGCAGTCCCACCGAGGGCCGGGGCGGGGAGCTGTTTTTT	CASSPTEGRGGELFF
TRBJ2-5	few	TRBV29-1	-	14	TGCAGCGCCCGGGATTTATGGTCTCAAGAGACCCAGTACTTC	CSARDLWSQETQYF
TRBJ2-7	-	TRBV11-2	TRBD1	15	TGTGCCAGCAGCCACCGGACAGGGATCTTCCACGAGCAGTACTTC	CASSHRTGIFHEQYF
TRBJ2-2	-	TRBV7-2	-	14	TGTGCCAGCAGCTTAGCGCTAGCAACCGGGGAGCTGTTTTTT	CASSLALATGELFF
TRBJ2-7	few	TRBV6-5	TRBD1	13	TGTGCCAGCGGCCCAGGGGGCGGGTACGAGCAGTACTTC	CASGPGGGYEQYF
TRBJ1-1	-	TRBV7-9	-	16	TGTTCCAGCAGCTTACCGCCCGGGGGAATGAACACTGAAGCTTTCTTT	CSSSLPPGGMNTEAFF
TRBJ2-7	-	TRBV9	-	13	TGTGCCAGCAGCGTCCCCACTTTCTACGAGCAGTACTTC	CASSVPTFYEQYF
TRBJ2-3	-	TRBV21-1	-	16	TGTGCCAGCAGCAAAGAAGGGGGCAGGGCCACAGATACGCAGTATTTT	CASSKEGGRATDTQYF
TRBJ1-2	-	TRBV6-5	-	12	TGTGCCAGCAGTAACGGGGGAGGCGGCTACACCTTC	CASSNGGGGYTF
TRBJ2-3	-	TRBV11-2	TRBD2	14	TGTGCCAGCAGCTTAGACGGGAGGGCAGATACGCAGTATTTT	CASSLDGRADTQYF
TRBJ1-4	few	TRBV27	-	13	TGTGCCAGCAGCCGGGGAGTTGGTGAAAAACTGTTTTTT	CASSRGVGEKLFF
TRBJ1-1	-	TRBV15	TRBD1	15	TGTGCCACCAGTAGACAGGGGTTCGGATTCGCTGAAGCTTTCTTT	CATSRQGFGFAEAFF
TRBJ1-1	-	TRBV4-1	TRBD1	15	TGCGCCAGCAGCGGTTCGGGACAGGGCTCCACTGAAGCTTTCTTT	CASSGSGQGSTEAFF
TRBJ2-7	-	TRBV7-2	TRBD1	15	TGTGCCAGCAGCTACTTCCGACAGGGGGCGGTCGAGCAGTACTTC	CASSYFRQGAVEQYF
TRBJ1-2	-	TRBV13	TRBD1	13	TGTGCCAGCAGCCGACAGGGGCATAATGGCTACACCTTC	CASSRQGHNGYTF
TRBJ1-6	few	TRBV7-9	TRBD1	17	TGTTCCAGCAGCACCCATGACTACGGAGGGGGCGGTTCACCCCTCCACTTT	CSSSTHDYGGGGSPLHF
TRBJ1-2	-	TRBV7-2	TRBD1	14	TGTGCCAGCAGCCCATACGACAGGGCGGGAGGCTACACCTTC	CASSPYDRAGGYTF
TRBJ1-1	-	TRBV4-1	TRBD1	14	TGCGCCAGCAGCCTGGGACAGTTGAACACTGAAGCTTTCTTT	CASSLGQLNTEAFF
TRBJ1-2	-	TRBV20-1	TRBD1	11	TGCAGTGCGGTCACAGGGGAACGCTACACCTTC	CSAVTGERYTF
TRBJ1-5	-	TRBV27	-	15	TGTGCCAGCAGCCCTCGAGGCAGGGGTGTCCAGCCCCAGCATTTT	CASSPRGRGVQPQHF
TRBJ1-2	few	TRBV29-1	TRBD1	16	TGCAGCCTCTATCTCCTCGGGACAGTTGCACCGGAGGGCTACACCTTC	CSLYLLGTVAPEGYTF
TRBJ1-5	-	TRBV19	-	14	TGTGCCAGTAATGCGGGTCATAGCAATCAGCCCCAGCATTTT	CASNAGHSNQPQHF
TRBJ2-7	-	TRBV27	TRBD1	12	TGTGCCAGCAGCCGAAACAGGGGCGAGCAGTACTTC	CASSRNRGEQYF